The 7 T cell receptor beta chains listed next were all sequenced from one sample in a study of T cells in women clearing cervical HPV infection. Assay: immunoSEQ multiplex PCR; the TCRdb copy retains only in-frame clones and omits some. This repertoire includes fewer than 30,000 clones. The specimen sequenced was blood buffy coat. The receptors were gathered from a woman between 18 and 75 years old with a cervical HPV16 infection that either progressed to CIN3+ or cleared (not recorded which).

On this clone itself: The read terminates 3 residues before the CDR3 end, so the remaining end is supplied by the germline J gene. This chain links TRBV14 with TRBJ2-2; D not certain. Germline V gene lookup returns CDR1 SGHDN and CDR2 FVKESK. This CDR3 contains 13 residues. The covered CDR3 bases are TGTGCCAGCAGCCAAGTCTCTAATGAAAAG. As protein: CASSQVSNEK. The whole CDR3 reads CASSQVSNEKLFF.

To note about this clone: The read terminates 3 residues ahead of where the CDR3 ends, so the germline J gene completes it. The V and J genes are TRBV2 and TRBJ2-3, with a possible D match to TRBD1 (5 bases). Germline CDR1 reads SNHLY; CDR2 reads FYNNEI. Between the trimmed V and J ends, which lost 2 bases and 1 base, there was a span of 16 bases. This CDR3 is 17 amino acids long. CDR3 protein: CASSESQGYVGTDTQYF. CDR3 DNA (partial): TGTGCCAGCAGTGAAAGTCAGGGCTATGTAGGCACAGATACG. The entire variable domain, with the rest obtained from reference TRBV2 and TRBJ2-3, is as follows: EPEVTQTPSHQVTQMGQEVILRCVPISNHLYFYWYRQILGQKVEFLVSFYNNEISEKSEIFDDQFSVERPDGSNFTLKIRSTKLEDSAMYFCASSESQGYVGTDTQYFGPGTRLTVL.

A word on this clone: The CDR3 goes on 3 residues after the read ends, and that part is filled in from the germline J gene. The J gene is TRBJ2-2, the V gene TRBV12-3 or TRBV12-4; maybe TRBD2 (6 bases). The CDR3 contains 14 residues. V lost 3 bases to trimming and J lost 4 bases, with 9 bases between them. The sequenced part of the CDR3 DNA is TGTGCCAGCAGTTTGGCGGGAAGCACCGGGGAG. Translation gives CASSLAGSTGE. From start to end, the CDR3 is CASSLAGSTGELFF.

Points on this clone: The CDR3 end falls 3 residues outside the read, so it is completed with the germline J gene. This chain joins TRBV11-2 and TRBJ2-7; the D gene is possibly TRBD2 (7 bases). Deletions cut 5 bases from V and 0 bases from J, with 14 bases between. The CDR3 is 15 amino acids. CDR1 is SGHAT and CDR2 is FQNNGV in the germline V gene. CDR3 amino acids: CASSPRGGTSYEQYF. The CDR3 bases that were read are TGTGCCAGCAGCCCGAGGGGGGGGACCTCCTACGAG.

As regards this clone: The sequenced fragment ends 3 residues before the CDR3 boundary, so the rest is inferred from the germline J gene. The chain has TRBV19 and TRBJ2-2, with TRBD2 as a possible D gene (6 bases). This CDR3 spans 18 amino acids. Germline V gene data show CDR1 as LNHDA and CDR2 as SQIVND (reference sequence). The CDR3 loop is CASSKKAGSFRNNSPLFF. The part of the CDR3 DNA that was read is TGTGCCAGTAGTAAGAAGGCGGGGTCCTTCAGGAATAATTCACCG.

As to this clone: The CDR3 end falls 3 residues outside the read, so it is completed with the germline J gene. The rearrangement links TRBV5-1 to TRBJ1-3, with a weak D call TRBD1 (6 bases). Germline CDR1 and CDR2: SGHRS and YFSETQ. CDR3 length: 14 amino acids. The V end lost 4 bases, the J end lost 2 bases, and 10 bases lay between the germline ends. The CDR3 bases that were read are TGCGCCAGCAGCCTGGGACAAGCTGGAAACACC. Its protein product is CASSLGQAGNT. The entire CDR3 reads CASSLGQAGNTIYF.

As for this clone: The read terminates 3 residues ahead of where the CDR3 ends, so the germline J gene completes it. The chain combines TRBV30 with TRBJ2-7; D remains unclear. This CDR3 region has 11 residues. Germline assignment: CDR1 GTSNPN and CDR2 SVGIG (reference sequence). Trimming took off 2 bases at V and 2 bases at J, with 4 bases between the two ends. The CDR3 region is CAWSPAYEQYF. Partial CDR3 DNA: TGTGCCTGGAGTCCTGCCTACGAG.